The rows below give T cell receptor beta chains drawn from one sample of a study of low-dose radiotherapy and immunotherapy resistance in tumors. TCRdb called the reads again in MiXCR, with one record for every CDR3 protein. Seen here are approximately 100,000 distinct CDR3 sequences, roughly 20% observed once, and the top ten hold about 4%. The sequences come from PBMCs, collected after low-dose radiotherapy plus immunotherapy. All receptors come from a male donor with prostate cancer. CDR3s include the opening cysteine and the closing phenylalanine or tryptophan. Each record gives: J gene, D gene, clone size, V gene, CDR3 DNA, CDR3 protein. D genes are given only for firm matches. Clone size appears in some rows only: once, few, many, or a class for an expanded clone.

J: TRBJ1-6
D: TRBD1
size: many
V: TRBV7-9
DNA: TGTGCCAGCAGCAAAACCGGGACAGGGGACAATTCACCCCTCCACTTT
CDR3: CASSKTGTGDNSPLHF

J: TRBJ2-1
D: NA
size: many
V: TRBV30
DNA: TGTGCCTGGAGTCCTGGGGTCAATGAGCAGTTCTTC
CDR3: CAWSPGVNEQFF

J: TRBJ2-3
D: TRBD2
size: many
V: TRBV6-1
DNA: TGTGCCAGCAGTGAAGGAGCGGGGGCCTTCACAGATACGCAGTATTTT
CDR3: CASSEGAGAFTDTQYF

J: TRBJ2-2
D: NA
size: few
V: TRBV4-1
DNA: NA
CDR3: CASSYRVTTGELFFF

J: TRBJ1-1
D: TRBD1
size: NA
V: TRBV30
DNA: TGTGCCTGGAGTTTCGGGGGACAGACGCCCACTGCTTTCTTT
CDR3: CAWSFGGQTPTAFF

J: TRBJ1-1
D: NA
size: NA
V: TRBV13
DNA: TGTGCCAGCAGCTTAGTGCCAGGGGCGAACACTGAAGCTTTCTTT
CDR3: CASSLVPGANTEAFF

J: TRBJ2-4
D: NA
size: many
V: TRBV13
DNA: TGTGCCAGCAGCTTAGTCGGCGGCGAGGCCATTCAGTACTTC
CDR3: CASSLVGGEAIQYF

J: TRBJ1-5
D: TRBD1
size: many
V: TRBV20-1
DNA: TGCAGTGCTACCCCCGGACAGGGAGATCAGCCCCAGCATTTT
CDR3: CSATPGQGDQPQHF

J: TRBJ2-7
D: NA
size: many
V: TRBV5-4
DNA: TGTGCCAGCAGCTTGGCCGGTGTAGGGGCCAGGGGCGAGCAGTACTTC
CDR3: CASSLAGVGARGEQYF

J: TRBJ2-7
D: NA
size: many
V: TRBV5-6
DNA: TGTGCCAGCAGCTTGTGGTACAGGGATTCCTACGAGCAGTACTTC
CDR3: CASSLWYRDSYEQYF

J: TRBJ2-3
D: NA
size: many
V: TRBV11-2
DNA: TGTGCCAGCAGCTTAGTGGTGGTAGCGAAAGATACGCAGTATTTT
CDR3: CASSLVVVAKDTQYF

J: TRBJ2-5
D: NA
size: NA
V: TRBV6-6
DNA: TGTGCCAGCACCCACAGGGGAGGCGGGACCCAGTACTTC
CDR3: CASTHRGGGTQYF

J: TRBJ2-1
D: NA
size: many
V: TRBV5-1
DNA: TGCGCCAGCAGCTTGGGGGACAAAGACAATGAGCAGTTCTTC
CDR3: CASSLGDKDNEQFF

J: TRBJ1-5
D: NA
size: few
V: TRBV10-3
DNA: TGTGCCATCAGTGACCGCGTGGGAAGCAATCAGCCCCAGCATTTT
CDR3: CAISDRVGSNQPQHF

J: TRBJ2-6
D: TRBD2
size: many
V: TRBV29-1
DNA: TGCAGCGTTGATGGCGGGGGCGTCCTGACTTTC
CDR3: CSVDGGGVLTF

J: TRBJ2-3
D: NA
size: many
V: TRBV9
DNA: TGTGCCAGCACAAGAAATTTGGGGAGCACAGATACGCAGTATTTT
CDR3: CASTRNLGSTDTQYF

J: TRBJ2-1
D: NA
size: NA
V: TRBV29-1
DNA: TGCAGCGCGGCAGGGTTATTTCGCGATGAGCAGTTCTTC
CDR3: CSAAGLFRDEQFF

J: TRBJ2-6
D: NA
size: many
V: TRBV30
DNA: TGTGCCTGGGAACCAGGGTCCGGGGCCAACGTCCTGACTTTC
CDR3: CAWEPGSGANVLTF

J: TRBJ2-7
D: TRBD1
size: NA
V: TRBV4-3
DNA: TGCGCCAGCAGCCCTTCGGTGCAACAGGGGGTTTTTCTGAACGAGCAGTACTTC
CDR3: CASSPSVQQGVFLNEQYF

J: TRBJ1-3
D: NA
size: many
V: TRBV6-5
DNA: TGTGCCCCTTCGGGGGTTGTAGTTGGAAACACCATATATTTT
CDR3: CAPSGVVVGNTIYF

J: TRBJ2-1
D: TRBD2
size: many
V: TRBV6-2/TRBV6-3
DNA: TGCGCCAGCACCCCTAGCGGGGGGGCCGTGAATGAGCAGTTCTTC
CDR3: CASTPSGGAVNEQFF

J: TRBJ1-2
D: TRBD1
size: many
V: TRBV9
DNA: TGTGCCAGCAGCGCCGGGACAGGGCGTATAAATAACTATGGCTACACCTTC
CDR3: CASSAGTGRINNYGYTF

J: TRBJ1-2
D: TRBD1
size: many
V: TRBV19
DNA: TGTGCCAGTAGTAGGACAGGGAATTACTATGGCTACACCTTC
CDR3: CASSRTGNYYGYTF

J: TRBJ2-2
D: NA
size: many
V: TRBV6-4
DNA: TGTGCCAGCAGTGACGGGGGACAAGACACCGGGGAGCTGTTTTTT
CDR3: CASSDGGQDTGELFF

J: TRBJ2-1
D: NA
size: NA
V: TRBV18
DNA: TGTGCCAGCTCACCACCAGCGGACAATGAGCAGTTCTTC
CDR3: CASSPPADNEQFF

J: TRBJ2-1
D: TRBD1
size: NA
V: TRBV6-2/TRBV6-3
DNA: TGTGCCAGCAGTCGGACAGGCACTGAGCAGTTCTTC
CDR3: CASSRTGTEQFF

J: TRBJ1-3
D: NA
size: NA
V: TRBV18
DNA: TGTGCCAGCTCACCACCAGTACAGGCCGGGGAAGGAAACACCATATATTTT
CDR3: CASSPPVQAGEGNTIYF

J: TRBJ2-3
D: TRBD2
size: many
V: TRBV20-1
DNA: TGCAGTGCTAGGGGGGCTGGAACGGGGGGGCCGCGGGATACGCAGTATTTT
CDR3: CSARGAGTGGPRDTQYF

J: TRBJ2-7
D: NA
size: many
V: TRBV11-2
DNA: TGTGCCAGCAGCCCCAGACGACCTCCCTACGAGCAGTACTTC
CDR3: CASSPRRPPYEQYF

J: TRBJ2-3
D: TRBD2
size: many
V: TRBV5-1
DNA: TGCGCCAGCATGGACGGGGGGGCTAGCACAGATACGCAGTATTTT
CDR3: CASMDGGASTDTQYF